The present entry profiles one T cell receptor beta chain with its context. With a J-beta primer mix and a sample-barcoded 5' primer, a second PCR ran about 7 to 11 cycles. Sequencing recovered at least 2.5 million CDR3-containing paired-end reads from each sample. TCRdb independently ran MiXCR on the 5' RACE reads; one entry per CDR3 protein. The table shows 1.2 million to 1.5 million distinct CDR3 sequences, with approximately 63% occurring only once. The data were taken from a study of blood T cells in healthy people across ages. Donors ranged from about 6 to 95 years old and were healthy Caucasians in Russia. Each donor gave approximately 9.7 milliliters of peripheral blood. At least 5.5 micrograms of total RNA were extracted per sample. V was trimmed by 8 bases and J by 4 bases, leaving 17 bases between them. This CDR3 spans 14 amino acids. The germline gives CDR1 SNHLY, CDR2 FYNNEI.

The source of this sequence is a man aged 18 to 29 in good health. The J gene is TRBJ2-5, the V gene TRBV2; D perhaps matches TRBD2 (6 bases). Sequencing was performed on blood. In DNA, the CDR3 is TGTGCCAGCGCCGGCATGGCGGGGCGAGAGACCCAGTACTTC. Protein product: CASAGMAGRETQYF.